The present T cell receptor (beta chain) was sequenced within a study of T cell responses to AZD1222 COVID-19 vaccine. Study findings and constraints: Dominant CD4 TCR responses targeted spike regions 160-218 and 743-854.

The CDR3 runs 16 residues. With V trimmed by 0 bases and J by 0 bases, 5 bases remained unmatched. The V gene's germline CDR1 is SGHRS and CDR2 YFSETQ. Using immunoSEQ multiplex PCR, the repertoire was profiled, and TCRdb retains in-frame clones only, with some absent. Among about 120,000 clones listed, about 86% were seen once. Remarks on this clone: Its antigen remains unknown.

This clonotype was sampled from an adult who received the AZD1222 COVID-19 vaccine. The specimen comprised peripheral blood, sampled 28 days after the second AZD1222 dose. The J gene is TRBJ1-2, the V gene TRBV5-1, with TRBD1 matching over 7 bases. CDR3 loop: CASSLEGTVSNYGYTF. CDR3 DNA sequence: TGCGCCAGCAGCTTGGAAGGGACAGTTTCTAACTATGGCTACACCTTC.